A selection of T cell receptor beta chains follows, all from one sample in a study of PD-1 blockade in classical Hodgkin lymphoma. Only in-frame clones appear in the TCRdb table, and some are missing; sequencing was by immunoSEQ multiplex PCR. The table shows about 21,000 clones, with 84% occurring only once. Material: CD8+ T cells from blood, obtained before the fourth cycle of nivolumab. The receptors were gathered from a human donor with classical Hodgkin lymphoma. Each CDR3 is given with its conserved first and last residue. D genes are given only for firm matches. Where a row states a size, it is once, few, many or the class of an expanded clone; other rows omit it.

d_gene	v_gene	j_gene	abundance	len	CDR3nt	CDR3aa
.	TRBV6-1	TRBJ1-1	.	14	TGTGCCAGCAGTGAAGGGTATGGAGGGAATGAAGCTTTCTTT	CASSEGYGGNEAFF
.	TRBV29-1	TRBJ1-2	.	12	TGCAGCGTTTACAGGGTTTCCTATGGCTACACCTTC	CSVYRVSYGYTF
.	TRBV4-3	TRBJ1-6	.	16	TGCGCCAGCAGCCAAGCCGGCGGTGACTATAATTCACCCCTCCACTTT	CASSQAGGDYNSPLHF
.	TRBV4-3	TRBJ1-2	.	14	TGCGCCAGCAGCCAAGATAGGACGGGCTATGGCTACACCTTC	CASSQDRTGYGYTF
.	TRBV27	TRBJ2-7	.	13	TGTGCCAGCAGTTTGAGGGATTCCTACGAGCAGTACTTC	CASSLRDSYEQYF
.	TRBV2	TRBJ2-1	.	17	TGTGCCAGCAGTGAATCTCCACTAAATGCGCAAGTAGATGAGCAGTTCTTC	CASSESPLNAQVDEQFF
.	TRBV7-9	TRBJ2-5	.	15	TGTGCCAGCAGTCCGCTCGGGGCGGGCCAAGAGACCCAGTACTTC	CASSPLGAGQETQYF
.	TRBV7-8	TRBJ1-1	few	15	TGTGCCAGCAGTTCGGGGGCAGGGTGGAACACTGAAGCTTTCTTT	CASSSGAGWNTEAFF
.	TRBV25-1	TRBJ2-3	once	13	TGTGCCAGCAAGGGACAACCCACAGATACGCAGTATTTT	CASKGQPTDTQYF
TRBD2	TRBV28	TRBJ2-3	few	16	TGTGCCAGCAGTGTCGGACTAGGTCTGATCACAGATACGCAGTATTTT	CASSVGLGLITDTQYF
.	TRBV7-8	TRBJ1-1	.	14	TGTGCCAGCAGCTTAGAGGGGGAGAGGACTGAAGCTTTCTTT	CASSLEGERTEAFF
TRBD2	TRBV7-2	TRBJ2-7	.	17	TGTGCCAGCGGGGAGGGTCCTCGAACCTCCTCCTCCTACGAGCAGTACTTC	CASGEGPRTSSSYEQYF
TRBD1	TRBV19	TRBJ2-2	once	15	TGTGCCAGTACCCCGGGACAGGGCGACACCGGGGAGCTGTTTTTT	CASTPGQGDTGELFF
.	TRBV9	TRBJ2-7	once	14	TGTGCCAGCAGCGTAGGCGCAGGGAATGCGGTCCAGTACTTC	CASSVGAGNAVQYF
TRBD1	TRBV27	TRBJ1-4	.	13	TGTGCCAGCAGCGACGGACAGGGGGCCCCACTGTTTTTT	CASSDGQGAPLFF
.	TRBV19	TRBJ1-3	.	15	TGTGCCAGTAGCCCCGCGGGTATCTTTGGAAACACCATATATTTT	CASSPAGIFGNTIYF
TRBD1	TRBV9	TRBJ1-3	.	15	TGTGCCAGCAGCACCCAGGGGGGGTCTGGAAACACCATATATTTT	CASSTQGGSGNTIYF
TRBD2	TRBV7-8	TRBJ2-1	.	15	TGTGCCAGCAGCTTGGTAGTAGCGGGGAAGGATGAGCAGTTCTTC	CASSLVVAGKDEQFF
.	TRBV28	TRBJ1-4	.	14	TGTGCCAGCAGTCTGAACTTGTGGGGTGAAAAACTGTTTTTT	CASSLNLWGEKLFF
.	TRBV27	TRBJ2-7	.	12	TGTGCCAGCAGGAGTACCCGGGAGGAGCAGTACTTC	CASRSTREEQYF
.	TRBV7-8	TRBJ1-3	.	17	TGTGCCAGCAGCTTAGTTGGAAGGGCGCCGGCCGGAAACACCATATATTTT	CASSLVGRAPAGNTIYF
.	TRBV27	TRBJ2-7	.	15	TGTGCCAGCAGTTTATCTAGGGGGTCCCCCTACGAGCAGTACTTC	CASSLSRGSPYEQYF
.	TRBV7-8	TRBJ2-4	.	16	TGTGCCAGCAGCCCCAGAGGGGCGGAAGCCAAAAACATTCAGTACTTC	CASSPRGAEAKNIQYF
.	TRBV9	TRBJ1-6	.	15	TGTGCCAGCAGCGTAGGATCTAGCTATAATTCACCCCTCCACTTT	CASSVGSSYNSPLHF
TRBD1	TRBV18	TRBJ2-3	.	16	TGTGCCAGCTCACGACGGGACAGGGTGAGCACAGATACGCAGTATTTT	CASSRRDRVSTDTQYF
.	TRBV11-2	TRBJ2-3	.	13	TGTGCCAGCAGCCGTTCTAGCACAGATACGCAGTATTTT	CASSRSSTDTQYF
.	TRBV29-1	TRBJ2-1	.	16	TGCAGCGCCGACCCGGGACGCATGCTCAGCTACAATGAGCAGTTCTTC	CSADPGRMLSYNEQFF
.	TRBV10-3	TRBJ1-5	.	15	TGTGCCATCAGTGAGTCATTGGGAAATAATCAGCCCCAGCATTTT	CAISESLGNNQPQHF
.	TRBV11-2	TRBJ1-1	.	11	TGTGCCAGCAGAGCCAAATTAGGAGCTTTCTTT	CASRAKLGAFF
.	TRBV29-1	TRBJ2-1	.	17	TGCAGCGTTGAAGATCCCTTGACGACCAGCTCCTACAATGAGCAGTTCTTC	CSVEDPLTTSSYNEQFF
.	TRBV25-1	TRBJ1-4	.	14	TGTGCCAGCAGCCACAGTACAACTAATGAAAAACTGTTTTTT	CASSHSTTNEKLFF
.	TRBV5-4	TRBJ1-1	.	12	TGTGCCAGCAGCTTCGGGAGCACTGAAGCTTTCTTT	CASSFGSTEAFF
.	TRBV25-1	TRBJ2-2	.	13	TGTGCCAGCAGTGAGTTGTGGGGGCTGGTATTGTTTTTT	CASSELWGLVLFF
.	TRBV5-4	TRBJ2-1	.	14	TGTGCCAGCAGCGTAAGACTAGAATGGGTTGAGCAGTTCTTC	CASSVRLEWVEQFF
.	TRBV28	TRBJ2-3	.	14	TGTGCCAGCAGTATCCTACAGGGCACAGATACGCAGTATTTT	CASSILQGTDTQYF
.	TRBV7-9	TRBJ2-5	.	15	TGTGCCAGCAGCCCCCCCGGGGGCGCGAGGGAGACCCAGTACTTC	CASSPPGGARETQYF
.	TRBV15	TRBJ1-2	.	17	TGTGCCACCAGCAGAGATACAAGGCGCAGGGACCACTATGGCTACACCTTC	CATSRDTRRRDHYGYTF
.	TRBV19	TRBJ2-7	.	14	TGTGCCAGTAGTATGGGGTACCGGGATTACGAGCAGTACTTC	CASSMGYRDYEQYF
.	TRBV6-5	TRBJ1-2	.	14	TGTGCCAGCAGTTACGGGACGGGCAACTATGGCTACACCTTC	CASSYGTGNYGYTF
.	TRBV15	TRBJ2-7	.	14	TGTGCCACCAGCAGAGCCGGGACCTCAGCCGAGCAGTACTTC	CATSRAGTSAEQYF
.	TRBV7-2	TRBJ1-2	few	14	TGTGCCAGCAGCTTAGTAGGGGGAGCCCATGGCTACACCTTC	CASSLVGGAHGYTF
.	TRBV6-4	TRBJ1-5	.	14	TGTGCCAGCAGTGACTCATACTCCAATCAGCCCCAGCATTTT	CASSDSYSNQPQHF
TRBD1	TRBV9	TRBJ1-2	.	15	TGTGCCAGCAGCCTCGGGACAGGTCCTACGGATGGCTACACCTTC	CASSLGTGPTDGYTF
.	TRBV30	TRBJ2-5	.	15	TGTGCCTGGAGTGTACTAGGGGTAAGAAAGGAGACCCAGTACTTC	CAWSVLGVRKETQYF
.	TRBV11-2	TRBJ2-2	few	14	TGTGCCAGCAGCTTGGACAGGAACACCGGGGAGCTGTTTTTT	CASSLDRNTGELFF
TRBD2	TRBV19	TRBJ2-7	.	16	TGTGCCAGTAGTGCGGCCCCGGGACTACGAGACTACGAGCAGTACTTC	CASSAAPGLRDYEQYF